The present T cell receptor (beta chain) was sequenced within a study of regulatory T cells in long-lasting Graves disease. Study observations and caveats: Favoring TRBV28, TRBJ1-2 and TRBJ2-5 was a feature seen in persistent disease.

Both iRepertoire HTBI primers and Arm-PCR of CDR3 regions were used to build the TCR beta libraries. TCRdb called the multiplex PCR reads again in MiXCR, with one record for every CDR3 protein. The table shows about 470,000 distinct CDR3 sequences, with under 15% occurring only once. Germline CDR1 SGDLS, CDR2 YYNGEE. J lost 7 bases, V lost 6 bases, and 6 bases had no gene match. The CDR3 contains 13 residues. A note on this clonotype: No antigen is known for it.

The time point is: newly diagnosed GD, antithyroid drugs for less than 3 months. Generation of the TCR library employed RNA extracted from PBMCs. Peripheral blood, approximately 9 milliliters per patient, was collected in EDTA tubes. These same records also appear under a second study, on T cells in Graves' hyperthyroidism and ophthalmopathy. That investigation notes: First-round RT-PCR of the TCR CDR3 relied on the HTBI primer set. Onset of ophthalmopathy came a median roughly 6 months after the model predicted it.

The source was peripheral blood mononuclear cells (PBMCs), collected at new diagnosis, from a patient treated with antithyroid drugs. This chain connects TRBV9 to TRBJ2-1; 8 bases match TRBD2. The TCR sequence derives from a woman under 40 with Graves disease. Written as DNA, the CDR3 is TGTGCCAGCAAGCCAGCTAGCGGGAATGAGCAGTTCTTC. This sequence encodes CASKPASGNEQFF.